A single sample gave rise to the 13 T cell receptor beta chains below, sequenced in a study of cytomegalovirus exposure and HLA in healthy donors. Data came from immunoSEQ multiplex PCR; TCRdb stores just in-frame clones and leaves some out. Among about 140,000 clones listed, less than 95% were seen once. The sample consisted of PBMCs. All receptors derive from a man younger than 35 in good health and CMV-seropositive.

The chain joins TRBV28 to TRBJ1-2; a weak D match, TRBD1 (5 bases). V gave up 6 bases and J gave up 0 bases, with 17 bases separating them. CDR1 and CDR2 from the germline V gene are MDHEN and SYDVKM. This CDR3 comprises 16 residues. CDR3 DNA sequence: TGTGCCAGCAGACGGTGGAGGGGAATGGCTAACTATGGCTACACCTTC. Amino acid sequence: CASRRWRGMANYGYTF.

This clone has only one observation. The chain is built from TRBV6-1 and TRBJ1-2; possibly TRBD1 for D (6 bases). Trimming cost V 3 bases and J 5 bases, with 13 bases left between them. From germline, CDR1 is MNHNS and CDR2 SASEGT. The CDR3 spans 14 residues. Here the CDR3 reads CASSDPQGLYGYTF. The CDR3 DNA follows: TGTGCCAGCAGTGACCCCCAGGGGCTTTATGGCTACACCTTC.

This sequence joins TRBV6-5 and TRBJ1-1; the D is unclear. The CDR3 length is 14 residues. Per the germline V gene, CDR1 is MNHEY and CDR2 is SVGAGI. Trimming took 10 bases from V and 0 from J, leaving 15 bases between them. The CDR3 spells CATYDTSMNTEAFF. CDR3 sequence (DNA): TGTGCCACCTACGACACGAGCATGAACACTGAAGCTTTCTTT.

The rearrangement links TRBV19 to TRBJ2-3, with 11 bases aligning to TRBD2. Germline V gene lookup returns CDR1 LNHDA and CDR2 SQIVND (reference sequence). The CDR3 sequence is 14 residues long. V was clipped by 5 bases and J by 6 bases; unmatched bases: 4. The CDR3 is CASSEIAGGDTQYF. CDR3 coding DNA: TGTGCCAGTAGTGAAATAGCGGGAGGGGATACGCAGTATTTT.

The chain links TRBV4-1 to TRBJ1-2; no firm D call. Trimming took off 0 bases at V and 4 bases at J, with 12 bases between the two ends. The germline gives CDR1 MGHRA, CDR2 YSYEKL. This CDR3 is built from 15 residues. The CDR3 DNA reads as TGCGCCAGCAGCCAAGAAGGAGGGATCCTCTATGGCTACACCTTC. It translates to CASSQEGGILYGYTF.

This clone has just one count. The rearrangement joins TRBV5-6 to TRBJ2-1; 14 bases map to TRBD2. The germline V gene has CDR1 SGHDT and CDR2 YYEEEE. Germline trimming cut 1 base from V and 5 bases from J; bases unmatched to any gene: 5. CDR3 size: 17 residues. CDR3 sequence: CASSLRRLAGGDNEQFF. The CDR3 nucleotides are TGTGCCAGCAGCTTGCGCCGACTAGCGGGAGGGGACAATGAGCAGTTCTTC.

The DNA for the CDR3 is TGTGCCTGGAGTGTACGCGGGCGGGGCAATGAGCAGTTCTTC. Translated, it gives CAWSVRGRGNEQFF. The V gene is TRBV30, the J gene TRBJ2-1, with a possible D match to TRBD2 (6 bases). This CDR3 region has 14 residues. Germline V lookup: CDR1 GTSNPN, CDR2 SVGIG (reference sequence). V was clipped by 0 bases and J by 6 bases, with 12 bases between them.

The CDR3 here is CASTTIEGARETQYF. Here the CDR3 DNA reads TGTGCCAGCACCACGATAGAGGGGGCGCGGGAGACCCAGTACTTC. The V and J genes are TRBV28 and TRBJ2-5; 7 bases fit TRBD1. The CDR3 loop spans 15 amino acids. Per germline, CDR1 MDHEN and CDR2 SYDVKM. With V trimmed by 7 bases and J by 5 bases, 13 bases remained unmatched.

The rearrangement uses TRBV7-2 and TRBJ2-5, with 9 bases aligning to TRBD2. CDR1 is SGHTA and CDR2 is FQGNSA in the germline V gene. This CDR3 has 15 amino acids. Trimming at V came to 2 bases and at J to 2 bases, leaving 3 bases not matched to a gene. The CDR3 bases are TGTGCCAGCAGCTTAATGACTAGCGGTCAAGAGACCCAGTACTTC. It translates to CASSLMTSGQETQYF.

In the case of this clone: This sample includes further DNA sequences coding for the same CDR3. The V gene is TRBV6-5, the J gene TRBJ1-2, with TRBD1 identical over 7 bases. Germline CDR1 reads MNHEY; CDR2 reads SVGAGI. CDR3 length equals 11 residues. V shed 6 bases, J shed 6 bases, and the junction held 1 base outside the gene matches. The CDR3 region is CASRQGNGYTF. In nucleotides, the CDR3 is TGTGCCAGCAGACAGGGGAATGGCTACACCTTC.

CDR3 sequence: CASSRDRGFGYTF. CDR3 nucleotides: TGTGCCAGTAGCCGGGACAGGGGGTTTGGCTACACCTTC. The chain joins TRBV19 to TRBJ1-2; TRBD1 matches at 11 bases. With 6 bases clipped from V and 7 bases from J, the junction kept 4 bases outside the gene matches. The germline CDR1 and CDR2 sequences are LNHDA and SQIVND (reference sequence). This CDR3 has 13 residues.

This sequence joins TRBV5-1 and TRBJ2-1, with a weak D call TRBD2 (5 bases). Deletions cut 5 bases from V and 5 bases from J, with 14 bases between. CDR1 is SGHRS and CDR2 is YFSETQ in the germline V gene. This CDR3 spans 14 amino acids. The CDR3 DNA reads as TGCGCCAGCAGTAGGTCTAGCCGTGACAATGAGCAGTTCTTC. This gives the protein CASSRSSRDNEQFF.

The rearrangement uses TRBV29-1 and TRBJ2-5; 7 nucleotides line up with TRBD2. The CDR3 is 13 residues long. Looked up from germline, CDR1 is SQVTM and CDR2 is ANQGSEA. J lost 5 bases, V lost 2 bases, and 5 bases had no gene match. CDR3 region: CSVEPGGGETQYF. CDR3 nucleotides: TGCAGCGTTGAACCGGGGGGAGGCGAGACCCAGTACTTC.